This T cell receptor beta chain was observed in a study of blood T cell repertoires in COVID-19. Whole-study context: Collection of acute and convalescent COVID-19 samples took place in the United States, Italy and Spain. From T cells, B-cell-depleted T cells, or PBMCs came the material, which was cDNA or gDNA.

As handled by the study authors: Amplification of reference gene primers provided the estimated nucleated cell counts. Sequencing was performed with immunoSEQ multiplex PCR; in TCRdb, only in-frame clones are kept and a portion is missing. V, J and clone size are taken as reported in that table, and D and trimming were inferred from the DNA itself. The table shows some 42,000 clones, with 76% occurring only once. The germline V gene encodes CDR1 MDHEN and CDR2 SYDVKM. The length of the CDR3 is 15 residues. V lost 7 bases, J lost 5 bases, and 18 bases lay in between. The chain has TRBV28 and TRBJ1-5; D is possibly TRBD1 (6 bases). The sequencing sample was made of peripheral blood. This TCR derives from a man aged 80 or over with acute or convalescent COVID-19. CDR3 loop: CASTPGQAFYQPQHF. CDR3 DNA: TGTGCCAGCACCCCGGGACAAGCCTTTTATCAGCCCCAGCATTTT.